The 6 T cell receptor beta chains given below trace back to one sample, sequenced in a study of CD8 T cells in Susac syndrome. When the RNA was reverse transcribed, random hexamers were used with an input of roughly 0.45 to 1 ug. MiXCR was run by TCRdb on the immunoSEQ multiplex PCR reads, yielding one entry per CDR3 protein. Altogether approximately 74,000 distinct CDR3 sequences are present, under 95% being singletons, with the ten largest covering about 0.52%. Sequencing was done on a sample of CD4+ T cells from PBMCs. The receptors here all came from a human donor with Susac syndrome.

This clonotype has just one count. The chain couples TRBV6-1 to TRBJ2-5; 7 nucleotides match TRBD2. The CDR3 contains 15 residues. The germline V gene encodes CDR1 MNHNS and CDR2 SASEGT. V was pared by 8 bases and J by 1 base, with 10 bases of the junction left unmatched. CDR3 protein: CASLSLAVTQETQYF. DNA for the CDR3: TGTGCCAGCCTTTCCCTAGCGGTGACCCAAGAGACCCAGTACTTC.

The J gene is TRBJ1-1, the V gene TRBV24-1, with D hard to call. This CDR3 is 15 amino acids long. Trimming cost V 5 bases and J 1 base, with 13 bases left between them. Per germline, CDR1 KGHDR and CDR2 SFDVKD. CDR3 protein: CATSAAEAGNTEAFF. In nucleotides, the CDR3 is TGTGCCACCAGTGCCGCCGAAGCAGGGAACACTGAAGCTTTCTTT.

This clonotype was seen a single time. This chain links TRBV29-1 with TRBJ2-7; 13 nucleotides agree with TRBD2. There are 14 residues in the CDR3. Germline-derived CDR1 and CDR2 are SQVTM and ANQGSEA. V shed 7 bases and J 4 bases; nucleotides not matched to a gene: 7. CDR3 in amino acids: CSATGLAGDYEQYF. The CDR3 nucleotides read TGCAGCGCAACCGGACTAGCGGGAGATTACGAGCAGTACTTC.

DNA of the CDR3: TGCAGCGTTGAGCGGGACAGGAGCTACACAGATACGCAGTATTTT. It is translated as CSVERDRSYTDTQYF. The V gene is TRBV29-1, the J gene TRBJ2-3; the match to TRBD1 covers 8 bases. Trimming cost V 3 bases and J 2 bases; bases outside gene matches: 7. Germline-derived CDR1 and CDR2 are SQVTM and ANQGSEA. The CDR3 consists of 15 residues.

The chain is built from TRBV20-1 and TRBJ2-5, with 9 bases lining up with TRBD1. The V segment lost 4 bases and the J segment 5 bases; nucleotides outside the gene matches: 5. From germline, CDR1 is DFQATT and CDR2 SNEGSKA (reference sequence). There are 13 residues in the CDR3. DNA for the CDR3: TGCAGTGCTAAGGGGGACAGGGTGGAGACCCAGTACTTC. This translates into CSAKGDRVETQYF.

The chain couples TRBV6-5 to TRBJ1-2; TRBD1 might be the D (5 bases). The germline V gene encodes CDR1 MNHEY and CDR2 SVGAGI. The CDR3 runs to 14 residues. The V and J ends lost 9 bases and 6 bases respectively, with 20 bases between them. CDR3 in amino acids: CASKGTSLGDGYTF. The CDR3, as DNA: TGTGCCAGTAAAGGGACGTCCCTAGGAGATGGCTACACCTTC.